Listed below are T cell receptor beta chains from one sample, sequenced in a study of blood T cells in healthy people across ages. From the 5' RACE reads, TCRdb called clonotypes with MiXCR, one entry per CDR3 protein. The sample has about 1.1 million distinct CDR3 sequences, under 40% seen once. The material sequenced was blood. The source of these receptors is a young man in good health. Both conserved end residues are part of each CDR3. A D gene is named only where the DNA matches it firmly. For some rows the clone size is stated as once, few or many, or as a class when expanded; others skip it.

TRBJ1-2,TRBD1,-,TRBV7-9,CASSLVDRALHYGYTF,TGTGCCAGCAGCTTAGTAGACAGGGCGCTACACTATGGCTATACCTTC
TRBJ1-6,-,few,TRBV20-1,CSARDSGEGSYNSPLHF,TGCAGTGCTAGAGATAGCGGCGAAGGCTCCTATAATTCACCCCTCCACTTT
TRBJ2-7,-,once,TRBV27,CASSLVPLSHNEQYF,TGTGCCAGCAGTTTAGTTCCTCTCTCCCACAATGAGCAGTACTTC
TRBJ2-3,-,few,TRBV7-2,CASSWIVSSTDTQYF,TGTGCCAGCAGCTGGATTGTCTCTAGCACAGATACGCAGTATTTT
TRBJ2-4,TRBD1,many,TRBV7-2,CASSLTGTGGIQYF,TGTGCCAGCAGTTTAACCGGGACAGGGGGCATTCAGTACTTC
TRBJ2-7,TRBD2,many,TRBV7-2,CASSLGGLAGEQYF,TGTGCCAGCAGCTTAGGTGGACTAGCAGGAGAGCAGTACTTC
TRBJ2-1,TRBD2,-,TRBV6-1,CASSPSVGGAGSNEQFF,TGTGCCAGCAGCCCTTCCGTCGGGGGGGCGGGATCAAATGAGCAGTTCTTC
TRBJ1-1,-,-,TRBV5-1,CASSLFPLVDTEAFF,TGCGCCAGCAGCTTGTTTCCTCTGGTGGACACTGAAGCTTTCTTT
TRBJ1-2,-,once,TRBV12-3/TRBV12-4,CVSSARGNPTF,TGTGTCAGCAGTGCTAGGGGGAATCCCACCTTC
TRBJ2-1,TRBD2,-,TRBV11-2,CASSLGTSGGLRSSYNEQFF,TGTGCCAGCAGCTTAGGAACTAGCGGGGGGCTCCGAAGCTCCTACAATGAGCAGTTCTTC
TRBJ1-5,-,few,TRBV20-1,CSARGAGWGNQPQHF,TGCAGTGCTAGAGGGGCGGGTTGGGGCAATCAGCCCCAGCATTTT
TRBJ1-2,-,-,TRBV29-1,CSVHTRGKGYTF,TGCAGCGTCCATACGAGGGGTAAAGGCTACACCTTC
TRBJ2-5,-,-,TRBV6-1,CASSESRLQETQYF,TGTGCCAGCAGTGAAAGCAGGCTCCAAGAGACCCAGTACTTC
TRBJ2-1,TRBD2,few,TRBV4-1,CASTSSGGGTYNEQFF,TGCGCCAGCACCTCGAGCGGGGGGGGGACCTACAATGAGCAGTTCTTC
TRBJ1-1,TRBD1,few,TRBV12-3/TRBV12-4,CASSTSGGGGNTEAFF,TGTGCCAGCAGCACTTCAGGGGGCGGGGGGAACACTGAAGCTTTCTTT
TRBJ1-2,-,-,TRBV10-3,CAISESNQGQGYTF,TGTGCCATCAGTGAGTCGAATCAGGGTCAGGGCTACACCTTC
TRBJ1-1,-,-,TRBV29-1,CSVVSLRETEAFF,TGCAGCGTTGTGTCCCTTAGGGAGACTGAAGCTTTCTTT
TRBJ2-7,TRBD1,few,TRBV29-1,CSVEDPRTGGSGEQYF,TGCAGCGTTGAAGATCCTCGGACAGGGGGTTCGGGCGAGCAGTACTTC
TRBJ1-1,-,-,TRBV4-3,CASSLRAYPRDMNTEAFF,TGCGCCAGCAGCCTAAGGGCTTATCCCAGGGATATGAACACTGAAGCTTTCTTT
TRBJ2-3,-,few,TRBV20-1,CSARDPSPTTDTQYF,TGCAGTGCTAGAGATCCCTCCCCCACCACAGATACGCAGTATTTT
TRBJ2-7,-,-,TRBV2,CASSDTNEEIQYF,TGTGCCAGCAGTGACACCAACGAAGAGATCCAGTACTTC
TRBJ2-5,-,-,TRBV7-2,CASSLTGTSGNEQYF,TGTGCCAGCAGCTTAACCGGGACCTCCGGGAATGAGCAGTACTTC
TRBJ2-1,TRBD2,few,TRBV11-2,CASSLPSGLKEQFF,TGTGCCAGCAGCTTACCATCGGGACTAAAAGAGCAGTTCTTC
TRBJ1-2,-,-,TRBV5-1,CASSLAMQNYGHTF,TGCGCCAGCAGCTTGGCCATGCAGAACTATGGCCACACCTTC
TRBJ1-5,-,-,TRBV4-1,CASSLQTNNNQPQHF,TGCGCCAGCAGCCTCCAGACGAATAACAATCAGCCCCAGCATTTT
TRBJ2-3,TRBD1,-,TRBV6-1,CASRGIHRGRGSGTDTQYF,TGTGCCAGCCGAGGTATACACAGGGGAAGGGGCTCGGGCACAGATACGCAGTATTTT
TRBJ2-1,-,-,TRBV9,CASSDQGNEQFF,TGTGCCAGCAGCGACCAGGGAAATGAGCAGTTCTTC
TRBJ1-4,-,few,TRBV4-2,CASSQVAGANEKLFF,TGTGCCAGCAGCCAAGTTGCGGGGGCGAATGAAAAACTGTTTTTT
TRBJ1-5,TRBD1,few,TRBV18,CASSVRTGGGGNQPQHF,TGTGCCAGCTCAGTTAGGACAGGGGGAGGCGGCAATCAGCCCCAGCATTTT
TRBJ2-5,TRBD2,-,TRBV30,CAWSVDGGAGNEQYF,TGTGCCTGGAGTGTTGACGGGGGGGCGGGGAATGAGCAGTACTTC
TRBJ2-3,TRBD2,many,TRBV6-2/TRBV6-3,CASGRSGGSDTQYF,TGTGCCAGCGGACGTAGCGGGGGAAGTGATACGCAGTATTTT
TRBJ2-5,TRBD2,-,TRBV20-1,CSAVPGLAGENNEQYF,TGCAGTGCTGTCCCGGGACTAGCGGGGGAAAACAATGAGCAGTACTTC
TRBJ1-5,-,-,TRBV7-6,CASSLTENSNQPQHF,TGTGCCAGCAGCCTGACAGAAAATAGCAATCAGCCCCAGCATTTT
TRBJ2-3,-,many,TRBV6-2/TRBV6-3,CASSSRVTQYF,TGTGCCAGCAGTAGTCGGGTAACGCAGTATTTT
TRBJ2-1,-,few,TRBV28,CASSFRQKHYNEQFF,TGTGCCAGCAGTTTCCGACAGAAACATTACAATGAGCAGTTCTTC
TRBJ1-1,TRBD1,-,TRBV2,CASNAHTGTGVPNTEAFF,TGTGCCAGCAACGCCCATACCGGGACAGGGGTCCCGAACACTGAAGCTTTCTTT
TRBJ1-2,-,-,TRBV20-1,CSADEVGYTF,TGCAGTGCAGACGAAGTAGGCTACACCTTC
TRBJ1-5,-,-,TRBV27,CASVGAGNSNQPQHF,TGTGCCAGCGTTGGGGCGGGGAATAGCAATCAGCCCCAGCATTTT
TRBJ2-1,TRBD2,few,TRBV20-1,CSAIIRGDIHNEQFF,TGCAGTGCTATTATCCGGGGGGATATCCACAATGAGCAGTTCTTC
TRBJ1-1,-,-,TRBV7-2,CASSLDGRSRGEAFF,TGTGCCAGCAGCTTAGATGGCAGGAGTAGGGGCGAAGCTTTCTTT
TRBJ1-6,-,-,TRBV20-1,CSARTENNSPLHF,TGCAGTGCTAGGACAGAAAATAATTCACCCCTCCACTTT
TRBJ2-5,-,few,TRBV20-1,CSAVGLLETQYF,TGCAGTGCGGTAGGACTGTTAGAGACCCAGTACTTC
TRBJ1-6,-,-,TRBV7-2,CASSSRQGVEAYNSPLHF,TGTGCCAGCAGCTCCCGGCAGGGCGTAGAAGCCTATAATTCACCCCTCCACTTT
TRBJ2-4,TRBD2,few,TRBV29-1,CSVEEPSGRDIQYF,TGCAGCGTTGAAGAACCTAGCGGGCGGGACATTCAGTACTTC
TRBJ1-6,TRBD1,-,TRBV7-9,CASSFSPGDRGLSPLHF,TGTGCCAGCAGCTTTTCACCCGGGGACAGGGGGCTGTCACCCCTCCACTTT
TRBJ1-2,-,few,TRBV30,CAWSRGAVDGYTF,TGTGCCTGGAGTCGTGGGGCAGTTGATGGCTACACCTTC
TRBJ1-1,-,-,TRBV7-2,CASSPLTDTSSEAFF,TGTGCCAGCAGCCCGTTGACGGATACCTCTTCTGAAGCTTTCTTT
TRBJ1-4,-,-,TRBV4-1,CASSQAQKLFF,TGCGCCAGCAGCCAAGCGCAAAAACTGTTTTTT
TRBJ1-5,-,few,TRBV20-1,CSAGFTTGHNQPQHF,TGCAGTGCTGGATTTACGACGGGACACAATCAGCCCCAGCATTTT
TRBJ2-1,-,-,TRBV5-1,CASKGRGSYNEQFF,TGCGCCAGCAAGGGCAGGGGATCCTACAATGAGCAGTTCTTC
TRBJ1-4,-,few,TRBV19,CASSTTGGTVMEKLFF,TGTGCCAGTAGTACCACGGGCGGGACCGTTATGGAAAAACTGTTTTTT